Sequencing of this T cell receptor (beta chain) was carried out in a study of early T cells in non-severe SARS-CoV-2 infection. In its sample, this clonotype was seen a few times. The TCR library protocol was used to attach unique molecular identifiers. These identifiers were attached to individual cDNA molecules. TCRdb reprocessed the 5' RACE reads with MiXCR, giving one entry per CDR3 protein. The profile shows 28,000 or so distinct CDR3 sequences, 6.6% of them singletons. Germline V CDR1 and CDR2: WSHSY, SAAADI. This CDR3 spans 15 amino acids. V shed 10 bases and J shed 5 bases, with 21 bases lying between them.

The source of this sequence is an adult who was a healthcare worker with PCR-confirmed SARS-CoV-2 infection or an uninfected control (not recorded which). The chain joins TRBV10-2 to TRBJ2-4; D may be TRBD1 or TRBD2 (5 bases each). The sequencing input was whole blood. This CDR3 reads CAIGTGPGLENIQYF. CDR3 in DNA: TGCGCCATCGGCACGGGGCCGGGTCTGGAAAACATTCAGTACTTC.